This T cell receptor (beta chain) was documented in a study of blood T cell repertoires in COVID-19. Background on the study: The cDNA or gDNA used as material had been derived from T cells, B-cell-depleted T cells, or PBMCs.

Sequenced by immunoSEQ multiplex PCR; TCRdb stores in-frame clones only, minus some. The sample has more than 200,000 clones; 89% are singletons. Looked up from germline, CDR1 is MNHEY and CDR2 is SVGEGT. Trimming took 2 bases from V and 3 from J, leaving 7 bases between them. This CDR3 region has 13 residues. The specimen sequenced was PBMCs or T cells enriched from blood (not recorded which). The TCR originated in a woman in her twenties or thirties with acute COVID-19. The rearrangement links TRBV6-2 or TRBV6-3 to TRBJ1-1; no firm D call. The CDR3 here is CASSYEGYTEAFF. The CDR3 DNA reads TGTGCCAGCAGTTACGAGGGATACACTGAAGCTTTCTTT.